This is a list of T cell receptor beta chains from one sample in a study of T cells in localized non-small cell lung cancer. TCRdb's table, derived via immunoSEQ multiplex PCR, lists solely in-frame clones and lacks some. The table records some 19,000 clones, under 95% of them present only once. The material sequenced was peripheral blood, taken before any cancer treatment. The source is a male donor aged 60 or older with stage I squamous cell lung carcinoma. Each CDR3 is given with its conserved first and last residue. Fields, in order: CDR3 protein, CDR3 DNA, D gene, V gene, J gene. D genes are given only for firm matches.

CDR3aa: CASSLLSLGAVYYEQYF
CDR3nt: TGTGCCAGCAGCTTATTGTCTCTCGGGGCCGTTTACTACGAGCAGTACTTC
d_gene: .
v_gene: TRBV11-2
j_gene: TRBJ2-7

CDR3aa: CASSERQAYYEQYF
CDR3nt: TGTGCCAGCAGCGAGCGACAGGCCTACTACGAGCAGTACTTC
d_gene: .
v_gene: TRBV5-6
j_gene: TRBJ2-7

CDR3aa: CASSVFLGGTGELFF
CDR3nt: TGTGCCAGCAGTGTCTTTCTCGGAGGCACCGGGGAGCTGTTTTTT
d_gene: .
v_gene: TRBV28
j_gene: TRBJ2-2

CDR3aa: CASSYGDSSGANVLTF
CDR3nt: TGTGCCAGCAGTTACGGGGATAGCTCTGGGGCCAACGTCCTGACTTTC
d_gene: .
v_gene: TRBV6-5
j_gene: TRBJ2-6

CDR3aa: CASSFRTNNEQFF
CDR3nt: TGTGCCAGCAGTTTTCGGACTAACAATGAGCAGTTCTTC
d_gene: .
v_gene: TRBV6-6
j_gene: TRBJ2-1

CDR3aa: CASSEGQGVYNEQFF
CDR3nt: TGTGCCAGCAGTGAAGGACAGGGGGTATACAATGAGCAGTTCTTC
d_gene: TRBD1
v_gene: TRBV2
j_gene: TRBJ2-1

CDR3aa: CASSVGGTASYEQYF
CDR3nt: TGTGCCAGCAGCGTAGGCGGGACTGCGTCCTACGAGCAGTACTTC
d_gene: .
v_gene: TRBV9
j_gene: TRBJ2-7

CDR3aa: CASSLGGRTTEAFF
CDR3nt: TGTGCCAGCAGCCTGGGGGGAAGGACCACTGAAGCTTTCTTT
d_gene: .
v_gene: TRBV28
j_gene: TRBJ1-1

CDR3aa: CASSSETRDEQFF
CDR3nt: TGTGCCAGCAGCTCCGAGACTAGGGATGAGCAGTTCTTC
d_gene: .
v_gene: TRBV11-3
j_gene: TRBJ2-1

CDR3aa: CASSLGAGHTEAFF
CDR3nt: TGTGCCAGCAGTTTAGGGGCAGGGCATACTGAAGCTTTCTTT
d_gene: .
v_gene: TRBV27
j_gene: TRBJ1-1

CDR3aa: CASSPPQGGQNEQFF
CDR3nt: TGTGCCAGCTCACCGCCCCAGGGGGGCCAAAATGAGCAGTTCTTC
d_gene: .
v_gene: TRBV18
j_gene: TRBJ2-1

CDR3aa: CSVEAGSTNYGYTF
CDR3nt: TGCAGCGTTGAGGCAGGGTCGACTAACTATGGCTACACCTTC
d_gene: .
v_gene: TRBV29-1
j_gene: TRBJ1-2

CDR3aa: CASSLRQTDTQYF
CDR3nt: TGTGCCAGCAGCTTACGTCAGACAGATACGCAGTATTTT
d_gene: .
v_gene: TRBV7-9
j_gene: TRBJ2-3

CDR3aa: CASSLVVRNQPQHF
CDR3nt: TGTGCCAGCAGCTTGGTTGTTCGCAATCAGCCCCAGCATTTT
d_gene: .
v_gene: TRBV5-8
j_gene: TRBJ1-5

CDR3aa: CASSQAWGSYQPQHF
CDR3nt: TGCGCCAGCAGCCAAGCTTGGGGGAGTTATCAGCCCCAGCATTTT
d_gene: .
v_gene: TRBV4-3
j_gene: TRBJ1-5

CDR3aa: CASSLRTGGYF
CDR3nt: TGTGCCAGCAGCTTGAGAACGGGAGGGTACTTC
d_gene: TRBD2
v_gene: TRBV5-8
j_gene: TRBJ2-7

CDR3aa: CSASIGNIQYF
CDR3nt: TGCAGTGCTAGTATTGGGAACATTCAGTACTTC
d_gene: .
v_gene: TRBV20-1
j_gene: TRBJ2-4

CDR3aa: CAIKRTDTTYEQYF
CDR3nt: TGTGCCATCAAGAGGACAGACACTACCTACGAGCAGTACTTC
d_gene: .
v_gene: TRBV10-3
j_gene: TRBJ2-7

CDR3aa: CASSLGLNYGYTF
CDR3nt: TGTGCCAGCAGTCTAGGATTAAACTATGGCTACACCTTC
d_gene: .
v_gene: TRBV6-6
j_gene: TRBJ1-2

CDR3aa: CASSFLNEKLFF
CDR3nt: TGTGCCAGCAGTTTCCTTAATGAAAAACTGTTTTTT
d_gene: .
v_gene: TRBV28
j_gene: TRBJ1-4

CDR3aa: CASSQLSGISNEQFF
CDR3nt: TGTGCCAGCAGCCAACTAAGCGGGATAAGTAATGAGCAGTTCTTC
d_gene: TRBD2
v_gene: TRBV4-2
j_gene: TRBJ2-1

CDR3aa: CASKDSGSPYEQYF
CDR3nt: TGTGCCAGCAAGGATTCCGGGAGTCCGTACGAGCAGTACTTC
d_gene: .
v_gene: TRBV27
j_gene: TRBJ2-7

CDR3aa: CSVESQGTEQYF
CDR3nt: TGCAGCGTTGAATCACAAGGGACCGAGCAGTACTTC
d_gene: .
v_gene: TRBV29-1
j_gene: TRBJ2-7

CDR3aa: CSVLDEARGIYEQYF
CDR3nt: TGCAGCGTTCTTGATGAGGCGAGGGGGATCTACGAGCAGTACTTC
d_gene: .
v_gene: TRBV29-1
j_gene: TRBJ2-7

CDR3aa: CASSPLTGANVLTF
CDR3nt: TGTGCCAGCAGCCCCTTGACTGGGGCCAACGTCCTGACTTTC
d_gene: .
v_gene: TRBV7-9
j_gene: TRBJ2-6

CDR3aa: CASSRGATDTGELFF
CDR3nt: TGTGCCAGCAGTCGGGGGGCGACGGACACCGGGGAGCTGTTTTTT
d_gene: .
v_gene: TRBV6-1
j_gene: TRBJ2-2

CDR3aa: CAWSRLTSGTDTQYF
CDR3nt: TGTGCCTGGAGTCGCTTGACTAGCGGCACAGATACGCAGTATTTT
d_gene: TRBD2
v_gene: TRBV30
j_gene: TRBJ2-3

CDR3aa: CATSGRVMVGNEQFF
CDR3nt: TGTGCCACTAGCGGGAGGGTCATGGTGGGGAATGAGCAGTTCTTC
d_gene: TRBD2
v_gene: TRBV2
j_gene: TRBJ2-1

CDR3aa: CASRKSQGGETQYF
CDR3nt: TGCGCCAGCAGAAAATCACAGGGAGGAGAGACCCAGTACTTC
d_gene: .
v_gene: TRBV10-2
j_gene: TRBJ2-5

CDR3aa: CAISGNTEAFF
CDR3nt: TGTGCCATCTCAGGGAACACTGAAGCTTTCTTT
d_gene: .
v_gene: TRBV2
j_gene: TRBJ1-1

CDR3aa: CASRVGSAGEKLFF
CDR3nt: TGTGCCAGTAGAGTGGGCTCGGCGGGTGAAAAACTGTTTTTT
d_gene: .
v_gene: TRBV19
j_gene: TRBJ1-4

CDR3aa: CASSLVTGGIGEQYF
CDR3nt: TGTGCCAGCAGCTTGGTTACAGGGGGAATAGGCGAGCAGTACTTC
d_gene: TRBD1
v_gene: TRBV5-8
j_gene: TRBJ2-7

CDR3aa: CASSEPHRANYGYTF
CDR3nt: TGTGCCAGCAGTGAGCCGCATCGGGCTAACTATGGCTACACCTTC
d_gene: .
v_gene: TRBV6-1
j_gene: TRBJ1-2

CDR3aa: CASSLVSGNYGYTF
CDR3nt: TGTGCCAGCAGCTTAGTATCAGGGAACTATGGCTACACCTTC
d_gene: .
v_gene: TRBV7-8
j_gene: TRBJ1-2

CDR3aa: CASSLMTAGGHTEAFF
CDR3nt: TGTGCCAGCAGCTTGATGACCGCAGGGGGCCACACTGAAGCTTTCTTT
d_gene: TRBD1
v_gene: TRBV5-6
j_gene: TRBJ1-1

CDR3aa: CASSPPIPHGLASYEQYF
CDR3nt: TGTGCCAGCTCACCACCCATACCCCACGGACTAGCGTCTTACGAGCAGTACTTC
d_gene: TRBD2
v_gene: TRBV18
j_gene: TRBJ2-7

CDR3aa: CASSVTGRTANNEQFF
CDR3nt: TGTGCCAGCAGCGTAACTGGTCGGACAGCTAACAATGAGCAGTTCTTC
d_gene: .
v_gene: TRBV9
j_gene: TRBJ2-1

CDR3aa: CASSQDPSTGVGNTIYF
CDR3nt: TGCGCCAGCAGCCAGGATCCGTCGACAGGGGTTGGAAACACCATATATTTT
d_gene: TRBD1
v_gene: TRBV4-3
j_gene: TRBJ1-3